The next 16 T cell receptor beta chains were all read from a single sample in a study of blood T cell repertoires in COVID-19. Produced via immunoSEQ multiplex PCR; TCRdb's table is partial and in-frame only. Found here are around 230,000 clones, about 87% of them singletons; the top ten hold 2% to 2.5%. The material sequenced was PBMCs or T cells enriched from blood (not recorded which). These receptors were taken from a woman in her thirties or forties with acute COVID-19.

V and J are TRBV7-2 and TRBJ2-1; 10 bases are shared with TRBD2. The germline V gene encodes CDR1 SGHTA and CDR2 FQGNSA. The length of the CDR3 is 12 residues. Germline trimming cut 5 bases from V and 13 bases from J; bases unmatched to any gene: 5. CDR3 sequence (DNA): TGTGCCAGCAGCAAACTAGCGGGATCCCAGTTCTTC. Protein: CASSKLAGSQFF.

This clone has just one count. The J gene is TRBJ2-1, the V gene TRBV20-1, with D possibly TRBD2 on 6 matching bases. V dropped 3 bases and J dropped 0 bases, with 12 bases sitting between them. The CDR3 contains 15 residues. Germline assignment: CDR1 DFQATT and CDR2 SNEGSKA (reference sequence). The CDR3 coding sequence is TGCAGTGCTAGTAGGCCGGGGGTCTCCTACAATGAGCAGTTCTTC. As protein: CSASRPGVSYNEQFF.

The chain joins TRBV21-1 to TRBJ1-2. TRBV21-1 is reported as a pseudogene. This CDR3 is built from 15 residues. The CDR3 DNA reads as TGTGCCAGCAGCAACAGGAGGGCGGAATGCTATGGCTACACCTTC. It yields the protein CASSNRRAECYGYTF.

This chain connects TRBV19 to TRBJ1-5; 7 nucleotides line up with TRBD1. The CDR3 is 12 residues long. V gave up 10 bases and J gave up 2 bases; unmatched junction bases: 2. Looked up from germline, CDR1 is LNHDA and CDR2 is SQIVND (reference sequence). CDR3 DNA: TGTGCCACCGGACAGGGCAATCAGCCCCAGCATTTT. This gives the protein CATGQGNQPQHF.

This chain connects TRBV10-3 to TRBJ1-4; 7 nucleotides line up with TRBD1. The germline gives CDR1 ENHRY, CDR2 SYGVKD. This CDR3 is built from 13 residues. Trimming at V came to 9 bases and at J to 4 bases, leaving 5 bases not matched to a gene. The CDR3 loop is CAMQGQINEKLFF. As DNA, the CDR3 is TGTGCCATGCAGGGACAGATTAATGAAAAACTGTTTTTT.

The chain carries TRBV27 and TRBJ1-2, with D possibly being TRBD1 (5 bases). Trimming took 0 bases from V and 5 from J, leaving 16 bases between them. The germline V gene encodes CDR1 MNHEY and CDR2 SMNVEV (reference sequence). CDR3 length: 16 residues. CDR3 sequence reads: CASSLSHGRGGYGYTF. The CDR3 DNA reads TGTGCCAGCAGTTTATCCCACGGGCGGGGCGGATATGGCTACACCTTC.

This chain connects TRBV7-6 to TRBJ1-3; maybe TRBD1 (6 bases). Germline CDR1 is SGHVS and CDR2 is FNYEAQ. The V end lost 4 bases, the J end lost 0 bases, and 10 bases lay between the germline ends. The CDR3 extends over 15 amino acids. CDR3 sequence reads: CASSYQGFSGNTIYF. The CDR3 DNA reads as TGTGCCAGCAGCTATCAGGGGTTCTCTGGAAACACCATATATTTT.

The rearrangement links TRBV9 to TRBJ2-1; 14 bases fit TRBD2. The length of the CDR3 is 17 residues. Germline CDR1 SGDLS, CDR2 YYNGEE. The V segment lost 0 bases and the J segment 6 bases; nucleotides outside the gene matches: 5. The chain's CDR3 is CASSVGLAGGRGNEQFF. CDR3 coding DNA: TGTGCCAGCAGCGTAGGACTAGCGGGGGGGCGCGGCAATGAGCAGTTCTTC.

The rearrangement joins TRBV7-6 to TRBJ2-7; unclear D gene. This CDR3 is built from 13 residues. Trimming pared 1 base from V and 3 bases from J, leaving 7 bases between. Germline V gene lookup returns CDR1 SGHVS and CDR2 FNYEAQ. This CDR3 is CASSLGHNYEQYV. The DNA of the CDR3 is TGTGCCAGCAGCTTAGGGCACAACTACGAGCAGTACGTC.

V is TRBV6-2 or TRBV6-3 and J is TRBJ1-5; D perhaps matches TRBD1 (6 bases). Trimming took 0 bases from V and 7 from J, leaving 10 bases between them. Germline assignment: CDR1 MNHEY and CDR2 SVGEGT. The CDR3 runs to 14 residues. CDR3 sequence reads: CASSYSGGLQPQHF. The CDR3 DNA is TGTGCCAGCAGTTACTCGGGGGGGCTGCAGCCCCAGCATTTT.

The chain employs TRBV5-5 and TRBJ2-7; D unresolved. Germline-derived CDR1 and CDR2 are SGHKS and YYEKEE (reference sequence). The CDR3 sequence is 14 residues long. Trimming removed 0 bases at V and 3 bases at J, with 10 bases between. CDR3 sequence reads: CASSLESAGYEQYF. CDR3 bases: TGTGCCAGCAGCTTGGAATCGGCAGGCTACGAGCAGTACTTC.

The rearrangement links TRBV5-6 to TRBJ2-1, with D possibly TRBD1 on 6 matching bases. V lost 0 bases and J lost 7, with 8 bases in between. The germline V gene has CDR1 SGHDT and CDR2 YYEEEE. The CDR3 runs 13 residues. The CDR3 spells CASSLGGRNEQFF. Written as DNA, the CDR3 is TGTGCCAGCAGCTTGGGGGGGCGGAATGAGCAGTTCTTC. Variable domain in full (rest from reference TRBV5-6 and TRBJ2-1): DAGVTQSPTHLIKTRGQQVTLRCSPKSGHDTVSWYQQALGQGPQFIFQYYEEEERQRGNFPDRFSGHQFPNYSSELNVNALLLGDSALYLCASSLGGRNEQFFGPGTRLTVL.

About this clone: Other DNA sequences of this sample code for an identical CDR3. V gene TRBV5-1 combines with J gene TRBJ1-1; TRBD1 might be the D (6 bases). The CDR3 covers 14 residues. Germline V gene sequence: CDR1 SGHRS, CDR2 YFSETQ. V shed 0 bases and J shed 5 bases, with 11 bases lying between them. The CDR3 region is CASSLEQGRTEAFF. In DNA form, the CDR3 reads TGCGCCAGCAGCTTGGAACAGGGAAGGACTGAAGCTTTCTTT.

In DNA form, the CDR3 reads TGTGCCAGCAGCGTAATGGGACAGGGAAACTCCTACGAGCAGTACTTC. Protein sequence: CASSVMGQGNSYEQYF. The V call is TRBV7-9, the J call TRBJ2-7, with 9 bases identical to TRBD1. The CDR3 runs to 16 residues. Per germline, CDR1 SEHNR and CDR2 FQNEAQ (reference sequence). J gave up 0 bases and V 5 bases, and 8 bases lay outside the gene matches.

This clone was observed a few times. The V and J genes are TRBV28 and TRBJ1-2; D not certain. The length of the CDR3 is 13 residues. V was cut by 2 bases and J by 3 bases, with 7 bases left in between. Per germline, CDR1 MDHEN and CDR2 SYDVKM. CDR3 loop: CASSLRVDYGYTF. The CDR3 bases are TGTGCCAGCAGTTTACGGGTGGACTATGGCTACACCTTC.

The chain carries TRBV7-9 and TRBJ1-6; a weak D match, TRBD1 (5 bases). Trimming cost V 4 bases and J 10 bases, with 20 bases left between them. The CDR3 has 16 amino acids. Germline V CDR1 and CDR2: SEHNR, FQNEAQ (reference sequence). In nucleotides, the CDR3 is TGTGCCAGCAGCTCCCATGGGGCAGGGATATACTCACCCCTCCACTTT. Translated, it gives CASSSHGAGIYSPLHF.